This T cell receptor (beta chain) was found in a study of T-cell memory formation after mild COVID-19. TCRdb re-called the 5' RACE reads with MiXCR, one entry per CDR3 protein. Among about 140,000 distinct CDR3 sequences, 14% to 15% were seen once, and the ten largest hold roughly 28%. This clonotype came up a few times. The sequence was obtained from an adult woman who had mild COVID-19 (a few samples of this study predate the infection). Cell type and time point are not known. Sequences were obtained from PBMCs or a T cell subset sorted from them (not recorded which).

In DNA form, the CDR3 reads TGTGCCAGCAGTGAATCTAGGGGCACAGATACGCAGTATTTT. Amino acids: CASSESRGTDTQYF. The gene calls are TRBV25-1 and TRBJ2-3; D is ambiguous. Trimming removed 1 base from V and 1 base from J, with 6 bases in between. CDR1 and CDR2 from the germline V gene are MGHDK and SYGVNS. The CDR3 is 14 residues long.